The text below deals with one T cell receptor (beta chain). This sample is drawn from a study of T-cell reconstitution after alpha-beta-depleted transplantation in children. TCRbeta library preparation incorporated unique molecular identifiers. TCRdb used MiXCR to reprocess the PCR reads, holding one entry per CDR3 protein. This sample has about 500,000 distinct CDR3 sequences, with 30% to 35% found just once. The CDR3 totals 12 residues. Trimming took 5 bases from V and 5 from J; bases not matched to a gene: 4. Germline assignment: CDR1 DFQATT and CDR2 SNEGSKA (reference sequence). The TCR originated in a human donor who donated a stem cell graft to a child with aplastic anemia. The specimen comprised PBMCs from the stem cell graft donor, sampled from the stem cell graft. The chain is built from TRBV20-1 and TRBJ2-7; 9 nucleotides agree with TRBD2. The CDR3 bases are TGCAGTGCTCTAGCGGGAATCAACGAGCAGTACTTC. The encoded protein is CSALAGINEQYF.